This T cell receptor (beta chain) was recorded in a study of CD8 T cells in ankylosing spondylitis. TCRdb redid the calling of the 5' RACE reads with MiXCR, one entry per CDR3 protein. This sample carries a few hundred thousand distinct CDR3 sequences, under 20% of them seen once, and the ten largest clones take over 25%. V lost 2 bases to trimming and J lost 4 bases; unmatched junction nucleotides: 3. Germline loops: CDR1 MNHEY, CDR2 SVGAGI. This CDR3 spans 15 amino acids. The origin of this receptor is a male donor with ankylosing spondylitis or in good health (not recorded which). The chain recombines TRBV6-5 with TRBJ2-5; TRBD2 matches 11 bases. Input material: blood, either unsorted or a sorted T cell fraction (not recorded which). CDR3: CASSYGTSGRETQYF. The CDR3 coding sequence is TGTGCCAGCAGTTACGGGACTAGCGGTCGAGAGACCCAGTACTTC.